This TCR beta chain was captured by sequencing in a study of blood T cell repertoires in COVID-19. Authors' processing steps: Estimation of nucleated cell counts relied on the amplification of reference gene primers. Sequencing used immunoSEQ multiplex PCR; TCRdb keeps in-frame clones, though not all of them. V, J and clone size were drawn from that table, and D and trimming were deduced from the DNA. The sample consists of roughly 50,000 clones, roughly nine tenths of them appearing once. The receptor was isolated from a human donor in a cohort sampled during active COVID-19. Sequencing was carried out using peripheral blood.

This chain's CDR3 is CASSEATGANTEAFF. The CDR3 bases are TGTGCCAGCAGTGAAGCAACCGGAGCGAACACTGAAGCTTTCTTT. The chain employs TRBV2 and TRBJ1-1; D uncertain. Trimming cost V 0 bases and J 1 base, with 9 bases left between them. The germline V gene encodes CDR1 SNHLY and CDR2 FYNNEI. CDR3 length: 15 residues.